The sequence of this T cell receptor (beta chain) was determined in a study of HIV-infected children after antiretroviral therapy interruption. On the study more broadly: Median age was about 9.5 years (interruption) and more than 7 years (continuous). Interruption-arm samples span weeks 0, 12, interruption end (24 or 48), and about 3 years post-study. Study observations and caveats: After treatment interruption started, naive CD4+ CDR3 overlap across time points dropped.

This clonotype was recorded at least ten times. Antigen unknown. Treatment reported: PENTA 11 planned treatment interruption arm or continuous ART arm. Naive CD4+ CD45RA+ CD45RO- T cells were FACS-sorted from thawed PBMCs. A 3' RACE protocol on RNA, with unique molecular identifiers, produced the TCR library. TCRdb re-derived calls from the 3' RACE reads in MiXCR, one entry per CDR3 protein. Among 45,000 to 50,000 distinct CDR3 sequences listed, 4.3% were seen once. The CDR3 loop spans 15 amino acids. CDR1 and CDR2 from the germline V gene are MNHEY and SMNVEV (reference sequence). V lost 6 bases, J lost 3 bases, and 16 bases lay in between.

The sequenced sample was CD45RA+ CD4+ T cells from PBMCs, pooled from several time points, obtained from a donor given antiretroviral therapy, either interrupted or continuous. The sample's subset: naive CD4+ CD45RA+ CD45RO- T cells. The source of this sequence is a pool of human donors with HIV. This chain uses TRBV27 with TRBJ2-3, with no clear D. The CDR3 sequence: CASSPSVYETDTQYF. CDR3 nucleotide sequence: TGTGCCAGCAGCCCCTCCGTGTACGAGACAGATACGCAGTATTTT.